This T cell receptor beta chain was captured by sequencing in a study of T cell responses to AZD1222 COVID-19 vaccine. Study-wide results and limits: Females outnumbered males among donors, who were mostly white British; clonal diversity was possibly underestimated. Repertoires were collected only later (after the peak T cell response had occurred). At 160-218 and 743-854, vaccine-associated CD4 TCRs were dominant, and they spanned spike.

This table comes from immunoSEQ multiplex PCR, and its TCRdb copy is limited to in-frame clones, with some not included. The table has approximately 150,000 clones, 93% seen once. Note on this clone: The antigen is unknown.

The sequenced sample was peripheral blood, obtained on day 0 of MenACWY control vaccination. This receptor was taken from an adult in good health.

In nucleotides, the CDR3 is TGTGCCAGCAGCGTAGAACCGGCAGGGGGCTGGTGGGAAACTGAAGCTTTCTTT. Its protein is CASSVEPAGGWWETEAFF. The chain combines TRBV9 with TRBJ1-1; 8 bases are shared with TRBD1. Per the germline V gene, CDR1 is SGDLS and CDR2 is YYNGEE. V gave up 0 bases and J gave up 5 bases; unmatched junction bases: 15. The CDR3 extends over 18 amino acids.